The present T cell receptor (beta chain) was sequenced within a study of radiotherapy plus CTLA-4 blockade in lung cancer. Study conclusions and caveats: TCR clones originating in tumors grew in number in blood after radiotherapy plus ipilimumab.

As concerns this clone: Its antigen remains unknown.

The CDR3 has 12 residues. J was trimmed by 9 bases and V by 4 bases; bases with no gene match: 3. The V gene's germline CDR1 is MDHEN and CDR2 SYDVKM. Clones were sequenced by immunoSEQ multiplex PCR, and TCRdb holds only the in-frame ones, with some missing. In the table there are some 50,000 clones, roughly 84% of which are singletons. Specimen: peripheral blood, collected from a patient treated with radiotherapy plus ipilimumab. This TCR was recovered from a human donor with non-small cell lung cancer who had a partial response to radiotherapy plus ipilimumab. The chain has TRBV28 and TRBJ2-1; 7 nucleotides align to TRBD2. CDR3: CASSSRTSEQFF. In DNA, the CDR3 is TGTGCCAGCAGTTCTCGGACTAGTGAGCAGTTCTTC.